This passage covers 21 T cell receptor beta chains from one sample sequenced in a study of regulatory T cells in long-lasting Graves disease. For TCR beta, libraries came from iRepertoire HTBI primers and Arm-PCR of CDR3 regions. TCRdb used MiXCR to reprocess the multiplex PCR reads, holding one entry per CDR3 protein. The data show about 400,000 distinct CDR3 sequences, 15% to 19% seen once. Time point meaning: newly diagnosed GD, antithyroid drugs for less than 3 months. The TCR library was made from RNA extracted from PBMCs. The sample here was peripheral blood mononuclear cells (PBMCs), taken at new diagnosis, from a patient treated with antithyroid drugs. The source of these receptors is a female donor with Graves disease.

The chain links TRBV4-1 to TRBJ1-6; D remains unclear. The CDR3 has 15 amino acids. Germline-derived CDR1 and CDR2 are MGHRA and YSYEKL. Deletions cut 1 base from V and 3 bases from J, with 7 bases between. CDR3 sequence: CASSQGERYNSPLHF. The CDR3 DNA is TGCGCCAGCAGCCAAGGGGAGCGCTATAATTCACCCCTCCACTTT.

This chain joins TRBV30 and TRBJ1-6; 8 nucleotides align to TRBD1. The CDR3 covers 14 residues. Germline V CDR1 and CDR2: GTSNPN, SVGIG (reference sequence). The V and J ends lost 8 bases and 4 bases, in that order; junction bases with no gene match: 7. CDR3 amino acids: CARGQGAYNSPLHF. The CDR3 region has the DNA TGTGCCCGCGGACAGGGCGCGTATAATTCACCCCTCCACTTT.

This rearrangement joins TRBV30 to TRBJ2-3; 12 bases align to TRBD1. CDR3 length: 15 residues. V shed 5 bases and J 4 bases; nucleotides not matched to a gene: 7. CDR1 and CDR2 from the germline V gene are GTSNPN and SVGIG (reference sequence). The CDR3 protein is CAWDSGTGGPDTQYF. As DNA, the CDR3 is TGTGCCTGGGACAGCGGGACAGGGGGCCCAGATACGCAGTATTTT.

V is TRBV6-2 or TRBV6-3 and J is TRBJ2-1; D is unresolved. V was trimmed by 8 bases and J by 15 bases, leaving 8 bases between them. The CDR3 has 8 residues. Germline assignment: CDR1 MNHEY and CDR2 SVGEGT. The CDR3 DNA sequence: TGTGCCAGCGGAAATGGGTTCTTC. Its protein product is CASGNGFF.

The chain combines TRBV11-2 with TRBJ2-1; D is perhaps TRBD1 or TRBD2 (5 bases each). V lost 4 bases, J lost 3 bases, and 16 bases lay in between. The CDR3 has 16 amino acids. Germline CDR1 is SGHAT and CDR2 is FQNNGV. CDR3 sequence (DNA): TGTGCCAGCAGCTCCCGAACGGGGCGCTTCTACAATGAGCAGTTCTTC. Amino acid sequence: CASSSRTGRFYNEQFF.

In its sample, this clonotype was seen many times. The chain links TRBV27 to TRBJ2-7; D is perhaps TRBD2 (5 bases). The V end lost 3 bases, the J end lost 0 bases, and 12 bases lay between the germline ends. CDR1 is MNHEY and CDR2 is SMNVEV in the germline V gene (reference sequence). The CDR3 runs to 15 residues. The CDR3 coding sequence is TGTGCCAGCAGTTTCGGTGAGGGTCTCTCCTACGAGCAGTACTTC. It codes for CASSFGEGLSYEQYF.

This clonotype was observed many times. The chain carries TRBV28 and TRBJ1-3, with 7 bases identical to TRBD1. The CDR3 is 14 residues long. Looked up from germline, CDR1 is MDHEN and CDR2 is SYDVKM. The trim removed 8 bases at V and 0 bases at J, leaving 4 bases unmatched. The CDR3 reads CASQQGNSGNTIYF. CDR3 DNA sequence: TGTGCCAGCCAACAGGGGAACTCTGGAAACACCATATATTTT.

Here the CDR3 DNA reads TGTGCCAGCAGTCCCCCGGACAGGGGCGGTGAGGGCTATGGCTACACCTTC. Its protein product is CASSPPDRGGEGYGYTF. The chain uses TRBV12-3 or TRBV12-4 and TRBJ1-2; TRBD1 aligns across 9 bases. V shed 5 bases, J shed 4 bases, and the junction held 14 bases outside the gene matches. The CDR3 covers 17 residues.

This clonotype was found many times. The rearrangement uses TRBV2 and TRBJ1-2, with D unresolved. The CDR3 is 14 residues long. Germline-derived CDR1 and CDR2 are SNHLY and FYNNEI. Trimming cost V 8 bases and J 0 bases, with 13 bases left between them. The DNA of the CDR3 is TGTGCCAGCGGGTATGACCCCGCTAACTATGGCTACACCTTC. It encodes CASGYDPANYGYTF.

This chain connects TRBV7-9 to TRBJ2-3; tentatively, D is TRBD2 (7 bases). Germline assignment: CDR1 SEHNR and CDR2 FQNEAQ (reference sequence). The V end was cut by 6 bases, the J end by 2 bases, with 18 bases between. This CDR3 is 16 amino acids long. For the CDR3, the DNA is TGTGCCAGCAGTTCGGCCGGGGGGCGTAACACAGATACGCAGTATTTT. Protein product: CASSSAGGRNTDTQYF.

This clonotype was seen at least ten times. The rearrangement uses TRBV6-1 and TRBJ2-7, with 8 bases that match TRBD2. Germline CDR1 and CDR2: MNHNS and SASEGT. The CDR3 is 14 residues long. Germline trimming cut 6 bases from V and 4 bases from J; bases unmatched to any gene: 8. DNA for the CDR3: TGTGCCAGCAGCGGTCGGGAGGGCGGGTACGAGCAGTACTTC. It translates to CASSGREGGYEQYF.

This clonotype was counted ten times or more. This chain links TRBV5-1 with TRBJ2-3, with D perhaps TRBD2 (6 bases). The V end was cut by 4 bases, the J end by 6 bases, with 18 bases between. Germline V lookup: CDR1 SGHRS, CDR2 YFSETQ. This CDR3 has 15 residues. CDR3 DNA: TGCGCCAGCAGCGCGGGACCTGCCCTTCGGGATACGCAGTATTTT. Amino acid sequence: CASSAGPALRDTQYF.

This clonotype has a count of ten or more. The chain is built from TRBV6-1 and TRBJ2-1, with D perhaps TRBD2 (6 bases). The germline CDR1 and CDR2 sequences are MNHNS and SASEGT. The CDR3 has 14 amino acids. Trimming pared 4 bases from V and 10 bases from J, leaving 17 bases between. CDR3: CASSAGSGHEEQFF. The CDR3 nucleotides read TGTGCCAGCAGTGCTGGTAGCGGCCACGAAGAGCAGTTCTTC.

This clonotype was seen many times. V and J are TRBV6-1 and TRBJ2-7; 8 positions match TRBD1. The ends lost 8 bases at V and 5 bases at J; junction bases unmatched: 8. Looked up from germline, CDR1 is MNHNS and CDR2 is SASEGT. The CDR3 runs to 13 residues. CDR3 nucleotides: TGTGCCAGCGGTAGGACAGGGCTCAACGAGCAGTACTTC. Its translation: CASGRTGLNEQYF.

This clonotype appeared many times. This chain joins TRBV7-2 and TRBJ2-7; 10 nucleotides align to TRBD2. V dropped 3 bases and J dropped 3; count of bases not matched to a gene: 2. The CDR3 totals 14 residues. Germline V gives CDR1 SGHTA, CDR2 FQGNSA. The CDR3 coding sequence is TGTGCCAGCAGCTTCATAGCGGGAGGCTACGAGCAGTACTTC. As protein: CASSFIAGGYEQYF.

This clonotype came up many times. This sequence joins TRBV4-3 and TRBJ1-2, with D unclear. Looked up from germline, CDR1 is LGHNA and CDR2 is YSLEER. This CDR3 spans 16 amino acids. V was pared by 0 bases and J by 6 bases, with 17 bases between. CDR3 in amino acids: CASSQDRPSGKNGYTF. CDR3 DNA: TGCGCCAGCAGCCAAGACCGCCCCTCAGGCAAAAATGGCTACACCTTC.

In its sample, this clonotype was seen a few times. V gene TRBV11-2 combines with J gene TRBJ2-2, with TRBD2 identical over 11 bases. Unmatched junction bases numbered 8, after V lost 6 bases and J lost 5 bases. Per the germline V gene, CDR1 is SGHAT and CDR2 is FQNNGV. The CDR3 sequence is 16 residues long. CDR3 sequence (DNA): TGTGCCAGCAGACGAATAGCGGGGGGGCCAACCGGGGAGCTGTTTTTT. This encodes CASRRIAGGPTGELFF.

The table lists this clonotype with many counts. The J gene is TRBJ2-7, the V gene TRBV28, with D tentatively TRBD2 (5 bases). The CDR3 length is 15 residues. The V end lost 8 bases, the J end lost 2 bases, and 19 bases lay between the germline ends. Germline CDR1 and CDR2: MDHEN and SYDVKM. The CDR3 DNA reads as TGTGCCAGCCTTGGCCTTCGAGGGAGCACCTACGAGCAGTACTTC. This encodes CASLGLRGSTYEQYF.

This clonotype was recorded many times. The chain employs TRBV3-1 and TRBJ2-1; the D gene could be TRBD1 or TRBD2 (5 bases each). The ends were cut back, 1 base at V and 10 bases at J, with 14 bases in the middle. CDR3 length: 14 residues. The V gene's germline CDR1 is LGHDT and CDR2 YNNKEL (reference sequence). CDR3 protein: CASSQGLRDGEQFF. CDR3 DNA: TGTGCCAGCAGCCAAGGATTGAGGGACGGGGAGCAGTTCTTC.

There are many counts of this clonotype. The CDR3: CAWRRGGTDTQYF. The CDR3 nucleotides are TGTGCCTGGAGACGGGGGGGCACAGATACGCAGTATTTT. The chain carries TRBV30 and TRBJ2-3, with 7 bases identical to TRBD2. CDR3 size: 13 residues. Germline CDR1 is GTSNPN and CDR2 is SVGIG (reference sequence). V lost 3 bases to trimming and J lost 1 base; unmatched junction nucleotides: 1.

There are many counts of this clonotype. V and J are TRBV27 and TRBJ2-5, with D tentatively TRBD2 (5 bases). V lost 5 bases and J 5 bases, leaving 18 bases between the germline ends. Germline V gene lookup returns CDR1 MNHEY and CDR2 SMNVEV (reference sequence). This CDR3 has 15 residues. Written as DNA, the CDR3 is TGTGCCAGCAGTCCCCGGGAAATTGAAGGGGAGACCCAGTACTTC. This codes for CASSPREIEGETQYF.